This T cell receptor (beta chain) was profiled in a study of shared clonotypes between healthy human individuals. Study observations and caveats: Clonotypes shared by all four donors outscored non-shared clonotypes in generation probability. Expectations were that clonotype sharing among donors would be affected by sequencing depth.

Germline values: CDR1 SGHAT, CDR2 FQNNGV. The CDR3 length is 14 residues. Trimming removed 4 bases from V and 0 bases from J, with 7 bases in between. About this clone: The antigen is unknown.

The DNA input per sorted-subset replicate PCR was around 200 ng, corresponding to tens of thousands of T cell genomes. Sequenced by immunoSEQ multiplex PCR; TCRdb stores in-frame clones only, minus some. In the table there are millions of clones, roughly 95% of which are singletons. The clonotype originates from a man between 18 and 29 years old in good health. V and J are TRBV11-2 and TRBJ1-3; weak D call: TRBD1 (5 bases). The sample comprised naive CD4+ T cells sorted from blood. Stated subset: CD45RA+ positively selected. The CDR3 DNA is TGTGCCAGCAGCTGGGGGGACTCTGGAAACACCATATATTTT. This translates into CASSWGDSGNTIYF. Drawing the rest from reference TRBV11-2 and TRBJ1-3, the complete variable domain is EAGVAQSPRYKIIEKRQSVAFWCNPISGHATLYWYQQILGQGPKLLIQFQNNGVVDDSQLPKDRFSAERLKGVDSTLKIQPAKLEDSAVYLCASSWGDSGNTIYFGEGSWLTVV.